This T cell receptor beta chain was retrieved from a study of vaccination and CD4 T cells after COVID-19. MiXCR, run by TCRdb on the PCR reads, gives a single entry per CDR3 protein. The table records about 15,000 distinct CDR3 sequences, approximately 71% of them present only once. Regarding this clonotype: Its antigen is undetermined.

Germline assignment: CDR1 MRHNA and CDR2 SNTAGT. The CDR3 is made up of 16 amino acids. V shed 6 bases, J shed 0 bases, and the junction held 8 bases outside the gene matches. Study-wide results and limits: Post-vaccination, and not before, a median 86.3% of reactive clones appeared in convalescent patients. A nonsignificant median increase from approximately 23 to 38 SARS-CoV-2-reactive clonotypes was observed.

This chain connects TRBV6-4 to TRBJ2-3; 8 bases agree with TRBD2. The sample was CD4+ T cells from blood, taken after SARS-CoV-2 vaccination. The sequence came from a human donor who had recovered from COVID-19. CDR3 protein: CASRNTSGTSTDTQYF. The CDR3 DNA sequence: TGTGCCAGCAGAAACACTAGCGGTACTAGCACAGATACGCAGTATTTT.